These 2 T cell receptor beta chains originate from one sample sequenced in a study of type 1 regulatory T cells. Broader study findings: Compared with non-type 1 regulatory T cells, type 1 regulatory T cells showed a more restricted TCR repertoire.

TCRdb called the reads again in MiXCR, with one record for every CDR3 protein. This table has roughly 71,000 distinct CDR3 sequences, more than 20% appearing once. Antigens for these TCRs are unknown. Sequenced sample: cultured type 1 regulatory T (Tr1) cells, either the whole culture or a sorted fraction (not recorded which). Receptors originate from a human donor in good health.

Ten or more counts support this clonotype. The chain links TRBV12-3 or TRBV12-4 to TRBJ2-5, with D uncertain. This CDR3 has 14 residues. V shed 5 bases and J shed 5 bases, with 15 bases lying between them. In DNA form, the CDR3 reads TGTGCCAGCAGTCCCTCTTCGGCGTGGGAGACCCAGTACTTC. As protein: CASSPSSAWETQYF.

This sequence joins TRBV5-1 and TRBJ2-7; 8 nucleotides line up with TRBD2. The CDR3 is 15 amino acids. CDR1 and CDR2 from the germline V gene are SGHRS and YFSETQ. J gave up 2 bases and V 5 bases, and 9 bases lay outside the gene matches. The CDR3 coding sequence is TGCGCCAGCAGAGGACTAGCCGGAAACGCCTACGAGCAGTACTTC. Amino acid sequence: CASRGLAGNAYEQYF.